This T cell receptor (beta chain) stems from a study of T cells in Graves' hyperthyroidism and ophthalmopathy. Findings and caveats of the study: From stable hyperthyroidism, ophthalmopathy was separated by a 13 V-J model.

In its sample, this clonotype was seen many times. Its antigen is currently unknown. What was amplified from RNA transcripts were TCR beta CDR3 regions. During a first-round RT-PCR of the TCR CDR3, the HTBI primer set was used. TCRdb called the multiplex PCR reads again in MiXCR, with one record for every CDR3 protein. The table records hundreds of thousands of distinct CDR3 sequences, approximately 14% of them present only once. The length of the CDR3 is 13 residues. Germline V gene lookup returns CDR1 SGHTA and CDR2 FQGNSA. The V and J ends lost 10 bases and 11 bases respectively, with 23 bases between them. Diagnoses were established using clinical symptoms, serum thyroxine and TRAb, thyroid ultrasound and orbital computed tomography. Fresh peripheral blood, around 9.3 ml, was the source of the PBMCs.

The sequenced sample was blood. This receptor was obtained from a man aged 18 to 30 with Graves' ophthalmopathy. The chain is built from TRBV7-2 and TRBJ1-1; D might be TRBD1 (6 bases). The CDR3 region has the DNA TGTGCCACCACCAGGGGCGCCGGGCAGGCCGCTTTCTTT. Translation gives CATTRGAGQAAFF.